This T cell receptor beta chain was captured by sequencing in a study of neurological immune-mediated disorders. The study's findings and limits: TCR-beta repertoires seemed private in all groups, with no expanded CDR3 amino acid sequences shared.

This clonotype was seen repeatedly, ten times or more. What it binds is not known. Healthy control participants comprised blood bank volunteers in Maryland, USA. From 2 million PBMCs stored at -80 C, the unsorted libraries were generated. The making of cDNA relied on 5'RACE with 10-nucleotide random UMIs. From the 5' RACE reads, TCRdb called clonotypes with MiXCR, one entry per CDR3 protein. The sample yields fewer than 90,000 distinct CDR3 sequences, around 10% seen once. The TCR sequence derives from a man aged 35 to 55 in good health. The sequencing input was PBMCs.

This CDR3 reads CASSSRTSAETQYF. The CDR3 DNA reads TGTGCCAGCAGCTCGCGGACTAGCGCGGAGACCCAGTACTTC. The chain combines TRBV9 with TRBJ2-5; TRBD2 matches at 9 bases. There are 14 residues in the CDR3. Germline V gene lookup returns CDR1 SGDLS and CDR2 YYNGEE. V was clipped by 4 bases and J by 5 bases; unmatched bases: 6.